This entry concerns a single T cell receptor beta chain. Its specificity is not known. This sample stems from a study of T cell repertoires in aging, cancer and after chemotherapy. Whole-study context: Six age groups, ranging from 30 or younger to 70 or older, included the donors. Healthy donor repertoires were recorded over several months to years and showed clear clonal overlap. General observations from the study: Age-matched healthy donors had significantly more diverse, less clonal blood TCR repertoires than untreated cancer patients.

A mixed TRB-A/B primer pool amplified rearranged TRB by multiplex touch-down PCR. One entry per CDR3 protein, called by TCRdb with MiXCR from the multiplex PCR reads. The table has around 16,000 distinct CDR3 sequences, 40% to 55% seen once. Germline CDR1 reads SGHAT; CDR2 reads FQDESV (reference sequence). The CDR3 consists of 16 residues. Trimming removed 1 base from V and 9 bases from J; junction bases left unmatched: 9. Peripheral blood genomic DNA, not sorted cells or RNA, was the template. The specimen was blood. This TCR was recovered from a human donor in good health. This rearrangement joins TRBV11-1 to TRBJ2-1; 10 bases align to TRBD2. Here the CDR3 reads CASSLDRASGSGEQFF. CDR3 coding DNA: TGTGCCAGCAGCTTAGATCGGGCTAGCGGGAGTGGTGAGCAGTTCTTC.